A single sample gave rise to the 25 T cell receptor beta chains below, sequenced in a study of shared clonotypes between healthy human individuals. The method was immunoSEQ multiplex PCR; TCRdb's version includes in-frame clones alone and lacks a portion of them. The sample holds 450,000 to 500,000 clones, 81% seen once. The specimen was PBMCs. These receptors were obtained from a woman between 40 and 50 years old in good health. Some clones in this sample may be carry-over from other donors' samples.

This clone came up once. The V gene is TRBV11-3, the J gene TRBJ2-3; TRBD2 agrees at 8 bases. Germline trimming cut 2 bases from V and 5 bases from J; bases unmatched to any gene: 0. The V gene's germline CDR1 is SGHNT and CDR2 YENEEA. CDR3 length equals 13 residues. CDR3: CASSLLAGDTQYF. The CDR3 nucleotides read TGTGCCAGCAGCTTACTAGCGGGAGATACGCAGTATTTT.

As to this clone: This clone may be a read error of a much larger clone one base away. The chain uses TRBV7-6 and TRBJ2-3; TRBD2 aligns across 7 bases. The junction had 6 bases not matched to a gene; V was cut back by 3 bases and J by 0 bases. Germline CDR1 SGHVS, CDR2 FNYEAQ. The CDR3 consists of 16 residues. The CDR3 region has the DNA TGTGCCAGCAGCTTCCCTGAGCGGGGAAGCACAGATACGCAGTATTTT. Translation: CASSFPERGSTDTQYF.

This chain connects TRBV2 to TRBJ2-7; unclear D gene. CDR1 SNHLY and CDR2 FYNNEI come from the germline V gene. Trimming pared 10 bases from V and 7 bases from J, leaving 11 bases between. This CDR3 spans 10 amino acids. CDR3 amino acids: CATALGEQYF. The DNA of the CDR3 is TGTGCCACCGCGCTTGGGGAGCAGTACTTC.

This chain connects TRBV9 to TRBJ2-5; TRBD1 agrees at 7 bases. The germline CDR1 and CDR2 sequences are SGDLS and YYNGEE. V was clipped by 6 bases and J by 5 bases; unmatched bases: 13. The CDR3 is made up of 15 amino acids. CDR3 DNA sequence: TGTGCCAGCACCCGACAGGGCTACCTGGAGGAGACCCAGTACTTC. It is translated as CASTRQGYLEETQYF. The variable domain in full, with the rest retrieved from reference TRBV9 and TRBJ2-5, is DSGVTQTPKHLITATGQRVTLRCSPRSGDLSVYWYQQSLDQGLQFLIQYYNGEERAKGNILERFSAQQFPDLHSELNLSSLELGDSALYFCASTRQGYLEETQYFGPGTRLLVL.

The chain links TRBV6-1 to TRBJ2-7; tentatively, D is TRBD1 or TRBD2 (5 bases each). V was shortened by 5 bases and J by 3 bases, with 14 bases between the two germline ends. The CDR3 runs 14 residues. Germline assignment: CDR1 MNHNS and CDR2 SASEGT. CDR3 protein: CASSTLRGLYEQYF. The CDR3 nucleotides read TGTGCCAGCAGTACTCTCCGGGGCCTCTACGAGCAGTACTTC.

This clone was observed many times. The chain combines TRBV5-1 with TRBJ2-1, with unresolved D. Germline V gives CDR1 SGHRS, CDR2 YFSETQ. The CDR3 sequence is 15 residues long. Trimming removed 4 bases at V and 7 bases at J, with 18 bases between. The CDR3 DNA is TGCGCCAGCAGCGTCGCAGACCCAGCCTCGAATGAGCAGTTCTTC. Residues: CASSVADPASNEQFF.

The gene calls are TRBV2 and TRBJ2-7, with 11 positions matching TRBD2. The CDR3 is 14 residues long. CDR1 SNHLY and CDR2 FYNNEI come from the germline V gene. V was clipped by 6 bases and J by 4 bases; unmatched bases: 5. CDR3 nucleotide sequence: TGTGCCAGCAGGTGGATAGCGGGAGGGTACGAGCAGTACTTC. It translates to CASRWIAGGYEQYF.

The V call is TRBV30, the J call TRBJ2-7, with D possibly TRBD1 on 6 matching bases. The ends were cut back, 4 bases at V and 7 bases at J, with 11 bases in the middle. There are 11 residues in the CDR3. CDR1 is GTSNPN and CDR2 is SVGIG in the germline V gene (reference sequence). The CDR3 sequence is CAWNRVGEQYF. In nucleotides, the CDR3 is TGTGCCTGGAACAGGGTAGGGGAGCAGTACTTC.

Points on this clone: Other DNA sequences in the same sample also yield this CDR3. This chain links TRBV30 with TRBJ2-7; no reliable D call. This CDR3 contains 11 residues. The germline gives CDR1 GTSNPN, CDR2 SVGIG (reference sequence). V dropped 1 base and J dropped 2 bases, with 3 bases sitting between them. The CDR3 bases are TGTGCCTGGAGTGGAACCTACGAGCAGTACTTC. Its protein is CAWSGTYEQYF.

Note on this clone: This likely traces to a read error, being one base from a far larger clone. The chain combines TRBV28 with TRBJ1-5; D may be TRBD1 (6 bases). Germline V lookup: CDR1 MDHEN, CDR2 SYDVKM. Deletions cut 5 bases from V and 0 bases from J, with 8 bases between. The CDR3 contains 14 residues. The CDR3 reads CASSVQGSNQPQHF. In DNA, the CDR3 is TGTGCCAGCAGTGTACAGGGTAGCAATCAGCCCCAGCATTTT.

As concerns this clone: A far larger clone lies a single base away; this is likely a read error. This chain joins TRBV7-9 and TRBJ1-1, with a possible D match to TRBD1 (6 bases). V was shortened by 5 bases and J by 3 bases, with 13 bases between the two germline ends. Germline lookup yields CDR1 SEHNR and CDR2 FQNEAQ (reference sequence). The CDR3 spans 14 residues. CDR3 nucleotides: TGTGCCAGCAGCGACCGGGACAAGGACACTGAAGCTTTCTTT. As protein: CASSDRDKDTEAFF.

V usage is TRBV4-1 and J usage is TRBJ2-5, with 9 bases that match TRBD2. This CDR3 region has 16 residues. Germline CDR1 is MGHRA and CDR2 is YSYEKL. V gave up 4 bases and J gave up 5 bases; unmatched junction bases: 11. The CDR3 protein is CASSLQAASGTETQYF. The CDR3 coding sequence is TGCGCCAGCAGCCTCCAGGCGGCTAGCGGGACGGAGACCCAGTACTTC.

Comment on this clone: A much larger clone sits a single nucleotide away, making a read error possible. J is TRBJ2-7 and V is TRBV7-2; no definite D call. Gene TRBJ2-1 matches the end of the DNA better, so the J call may be wrong. Germline values: CDR1 SGHTA, CDR2 FQGNSA. The CDR3 extends over 14 amino acids. The CDR3 DNA reads as TGTGCCAGCAGCTTAGTGGAAGGGCCGGGTGAGCAGTTCTTC. Protein sequence: CASSLVEGPGEQFF.

To note about this clone: This probably arose from a read error, given a far larger clone one base away. Other DNA sequences in this sample translate to the same CDR3. The chain recombines TRBV6-5 with TRBJ1-1; D not resolved. Trimming stripped 0 bases from V and 10 bases from J, with 18 bases between. The germline V gene has CDR1 MNHEY and CDR2 SVGAGI. The CDR3 runs to 15 residues. CDR3 in amino acids: CASSYSRTLQTGAFF. In DNA form, the CDR3 reads TGTGCCAGCAGTTACTCGCGTACATTACAAACGGGAGCTTTCTTT.

This clone was counted a single time. The chain is built from TRBV6-6 and TRBJ1-1; D gene ambiguous. The V gene's germline CDR1 is MNHNY and CDR2 SVGAGI (reference sequence). V lost 9 bases and J lost 2, with 10 bases in between. The CDR3 consists of 12 residues. DNA for the CDR3: TGTGCCAGTGCTTGGGGAAACACTGAAGCTTTCTTT. It codes for CASAWGNTEAFF.

This chain uses TRBV11-2 with TRBJ2-7, with TRBD2 matching over 9 bases. Unmatched junction bases numbered 8, after V lost 5 bases and J lost 0 bases. CDR3 length equals 16 residues. In germline, CDR1 is SGHAT, CDR2 FQNNGV. This CDR3 reads CASSPRGLAHSYEQYF. As DNA, the CDR3 is TGTGCCAGCAGCCCCCGTGGACTAGCGCACTCCTACGAGCAGTACTTC.

The chain employs TRBV19 and TRBJ1-1; TRBD1 is a possible D gene (5 bases). The CDR3 length is 13 residues. CDR1 is LNHDA, CDR2 SQIVND, per germline (reference sequence). The V end was cut by 8 bases, the J end by 0 bases, with 10 bases between. This CDR3 reads CASGGPLNTEAFF. The DNA of the CDR3 is TGTGCCAGTGGGGGACCGTTGAACACTGAAGCTTTCTTT.

V gene TRBV10-1 combines with J gene TRBJ2-1, with 9 bases matching TRBD2. The CDR3 extends over 13 amino acids. The junction had 8 bases not matched to a gene; V was cut back by 8 bases and J by 9 bases. Germline lookup yields CDR1 WNHNN and CDR2 SYGVQD (reference sequence). CDR3 amino acids: CASSSSGRLEQFF. CDR3 bases: TGCGCCAGCTCGTCAAGCGGGAGGCTTGAGCAGTTCTTC.

This clone was seen once. The rearrangement links TRBV7-2 to TRBJ2-1, with 7 bases matching TRBD1. Per the germline V gene, CDR1 is SGHTA and CDR2 is FQGNSA. J lost 0 bases, V lost 3 bases, and 2 bases had no gene match. This CDR3 spans 15 amino acids. The CDR3 protein is CASSLDRFSYNEQFF. CDR3 nucleotides: TGTGCCAGCAGCTTGGACAGGTTCTCCTACAATGAGCAGTTCTTC.

This clone occurred once. This chain links TRBV5-8 with TRBJ2-7, with unresolved D. There are 16 residues in the CDR3. Looked up from germline, CDR1 is SGHTS and CDR2 is YDEGEE. Trimming took 4 bases from V and 1 from J, leaving 18 bases between them. The CDR3 here is CASSRRVAGVSYEQYF. DNA of the CDR3: TGTGCCAGCAGCCGCCGCGTGGCAGGTGTTTCCTACGAGCAGTACTTC. Drawing the rest from reference TRBV5-8 and TRBJ2-7, the complete variable domain is EAGVTQSPTHLIKTRGQQATLRCSPISGHTSVYWYQQALGLGLQFLLWYDEGEERNRGNFPPRFSGRQFPNYSSELNVNALELEDSALYLCASSRRVAGVSYEQYFGPGTRLTVT.

This clone was counted many times. Other DNA sequences in this specimen translate into the identical CDR3. This chain joins TRBV5-4 and TRBJ2-7; 13 nucleotides line up with TRBD2. V shed 2 bases, J shed 4 bases, and the junction held 6 bases outside the gene matches. This CDR3 comprises 16 residues. Germline-derived CDR1 and CDR2 are SGHNT and YYREEE (reference sequence). In DNA form, the CDR3 reads TGTGCCAGCAGCTTCGGAGGGACTAGCGGGACGTACGAGCAGTACTTC. It specifies CASSFGGTSGTYEQYF. Full variable domain (outside the CDR3, taken from reference TRBV5-4 and TRBJ2-7): ETGVTQSPTHLIKTRGQQVTLRCSSQSGHNTVSWYQQALGQGPQFIFQYYREEENGRGNFPPRFSGLQFPNYSSELNVNALELDDSALYLCASSFGGTSGTYEQYFGPGTRLTVT.

The J gene is TRBJ2-7, the V gene TRBV29-1, with 7 bases identical to TRBD2. Germline assignment: CDR1 SQVTM and CDR2 ANQGSEA. This CDR3 has 14 amino acids. V gave up 6 bases and J gave up 6 bases; unmatched junction bases: 14. CDR3 nucleotides: TGCAGCGTGGGGACTTCTCCGGGGGAGGGCGAGCAGTACTTC. Translation gives CSVGTSPGEGEQYF.

The chain carries TRBV27 and TRBJ2-7; 10 bases map to TRBD2. Germline V lookup: CDR1 MNHEY, CDR2 SMNVEV (reference sequence). V trimming: 3 bases; J trimming: 2 bases; junction bases outside the gene matches: 4. This CDR3 is 15 amino acids long. Here the CDR3 reads CASSFGTSAPYEQYF. CDR3 DNA: TGTGCCAGCAGTTTCGGGACTAGCGCACCCTACGAGCAGTACTTC.

The chain employs TRBV5-1 and TRBJ2-1; D is ambiguous. V was shortened by 2 bases and J by 1 base, with 4 bases between the two germline ends. This CDR3 spans 13 amino acids. CDR1 is SGHRS and CDR2 is YFSETQ in the germline V gene. The CDR3 here is CASSLESYNEQFF. CDR3 nucleotides: TGCGCCAGCAGCTTAGAGTCCTACAATGAGCAGTTCTTC.

The chain employs TRBV9 and TRBJ1-1; 11 bases line up with TRBD1. The CDR3 has 14 amino acids. Looked up from germline, CDR1 is SGDLS and CDR2 is YYNGEE. The V segment lost 0 bases and the J segment 12 bases; nucleotides outside the gene matches: 7. CDR3 bases: TGTGCCAGCAGCGTAGAGTGGACAGGGGGCACAACTTTCTTT. Translated: CASSVEWTGGTTFF.